Below are 16 T cell receptor beta chains sequenced from a single sample in a study of human T cells and chemical hapten exposure. Noted time point: patch test 1, 2 weeks after DPC sensitization. Documented treatment: therapeutic diphenylcyclopropenone sensitization with weekly scalp DPC. One entry per CDR3 protein, called by TCRdb with MiXCR from the RACE reads. This sample has fewer than 130,000 distinct CDR3 sequences, with approximately 11% found just once. The sequencing here drew on whole blood, taken in connection with sensitization to the hapten diphenylcyclopropenone (DPC). The receptors here all came from a woman aged 40 to 49 with alopecia areata. Some clones in this sample may be carry-over from other donors' samples.

Only a few counts were recorded for this clonotype. The chain combines TRBV10-2 with TRBJ2-1, with a weak D call TRBD2 (7 bases). Germline values: CDR1 WSHSY, CDR2 SAAADI. The V end was cut by 7 bases, the J end by 9 bases, with 19 bases between. This CDR3 comprises 14 residues. DNA of the CDR3: TGCGCCAGCAAGGGAGGGAACGGGGGCGGTGAGCAGTTCTTC. This translates into CASKGGNGGGEQFF.

This clonotype was observed many times. The rearrangement links TRBV7-6 to TRBJ2-5, with unresolved D. V shed 5 bases and J shed 4 bases, with 8 bases lying between them. Germline assignment: CDR1 SGHVS and CDR2 FNYEAQ. This CDR3 is built from 12 residues. CDR3: CASSQLRETQYF. CDR3 coding DNA: TGTGCCAGCAGCCAGCTTAGAGAGACCCAGTACTTC.

The table lists this clonotype with many counts. The V call is TRBV5-6, the J call TRBJ1-2; D unresolved. The CDR3 loop spans 14 amino acids. The V gene lost 0 bases and the J gene lost 1 base, with 7 bases spanning the gap. Germline V gene data show CDR1 as SGHDT and CDR2 as YYEEEE. The CDR3: CASSLVEFNYGYTF. In DNA, the CDR3 is TGTGCCAGCAGCTTGGTGGAGTTTAACTATGGCTACACCTTC.

This clonotype was seen at least ten times. The chain employs TRBV7-2 and TRBJ2-7, with 10 bases matching TRBD2. The V gene's germline CDR1 is SGHTA and CDR2 FQGNSA. V dropped 3 bases and J dropped 5; count of bases not matched to a gene: 10. This CDR3 is 16 amino acids long. CDR3 protein: CASSLTLAGVSNEQYF. Here the CDR3 DNA reads TGTGCCAGCAGCTTGACTCTAGCGGGGGTGTCCAACGAGCAGTACTTC.

The chain links TRBV9 to TRBJ1-6, with 10 bases lining up with TRBD1. V lost 2 bases, J lost 10 bases, and 3 bases stayed unmatched. Germline CDR1 SGDLS, CDR2 YYNGEE. There are 14 residues in the CDR3. CDR3 region: CASSVGTGESPLHF. In nucleotides, the CDR3 is TGTGCCAGCAGCGTCGGGACAGGGGAATCACCCCTCCACTTT.

The rearrangement uses TRBV6-1 and TRBJ1-3; unclear D gene. The CDR3 contains 16 residues. The germline gives CDR1 MNHNS, CDR2 SASEGT. Deletions cut 1 base from V and 0 bases from J, with 10 bases between. The CDR3 is CASSEGISRSGNTIYF. In DNA form, the CDR3 reads TGTGCCAGCAGTGAAGGGATAAGTCGCTCTGGAAACACCATATATTTT.

The chain combines TRBV3-1 with TRBJ2-2, with D unresolved. This CDR3 comprises 16 residues. V shed 2 bases and J shed 3 bases, with 13 bases lying between them. Per germline, CDR1 LGHDT and CDR2 YNNKEL (reference sequence). The CDR3 loop reads CASSQKMASHTGELFF. For the CDR3, the DNA is TGTGCCAGCAGCCAAAAAATGGCGAGTCACACCGGGGAGCTGTTTTTT.

This rearrangement joins TRBV7-9 to TRBJ2-1, with 7 bases matching TRBD2. There are 16 residues in the CDR3. Trimming cost V 5 bases and J 6 bases; bases outside gene matches: 13. The germline V gene has CDR1 SEHNR and CDR2 FQNEAQ (reference sequence). CDR3 coding DNA: TGTGCCAGCAGCCCCTTCGGGGGAGGGAGCGTCAATGAGCAGTTCTTC. Translation: CASSPFGGGSVNEQFF.

The rearrangement links TRBV2 to TRBJ1-5, with a weak D call TRBD1 (5 bases). CDR1 is SNHLY, CDR2 FYNNEI, per germline. CDR3 length: 13 residues. V lost 7 bases to trimming and J lost 6 bases, with 13 bases between them. CDR3 DNA: TGTGCCAGCAACCCAGGGAGAGGTCAGCCCCAGCATTTT. Translated: CASNPGRGQPQHF.

The chain uses TRBV20-1 and TRBJ1-3; D not certain. V was pared by 4 bases and J by 0 bases, with 7 bases between. The CDR3 is 13 amino acids. The germline V gene encodes CDR1 DFQATT and CDR2 SNEGSKA (reference sequence). The CDR3 loop reads CSAIDNSGNTIYF. DNA of the CDR3: TGCAGTGCTATTGACAACTCTGGAAACACCATATATTTT.

This clonotype was counted a few times. The gene calls are TRBV20-1 and TRBJ1-2; no definite D call. With 0 bases removed from V and 4 bases from J, the gap between germline ends came to 12 bases. The CDR3 contains 14 residues. The germline CDR1 and CDR2 sequences are DFQATT and SNEGSKA (reference sequence). CDR3 residues: CSARDRGRIYGYTF. Written as DNA, the CDR3 is TGCAGTGCTAGAGATCGTGGGCGGATCTATGGCTACACCTTC.

This clonotype appeared many times. The chain joins TRBV7-6 to TRBJ2-2, with 9 bases lining up with TRBD2. The CDR3 runs 17 residues. Germline values: CDR1 SGHVS, CDR2 FNYEAQ. The V gene end was trimmed by 0 bases and the J gene end by 1 base; junction bases not matched to a gene: 3. In DNA form, the CDR3 reads TGTGCCAGCAGCTTAGCCGGTAGCGGGGGGAACACCGGGGAGCTGTTTTTT. Translated, it gives CASSLAGSGGNTGELFF. Based on the CDR3 plus reference TRBV7-6 and TRBJ2-2, the full variable domain is GAGVSQSPRYKVTKRGQDVALRCDPISGHVSLYWYRQALGQGPEFLTYFNYEAQQDKSGLPNDRFSAERPEGSISTLTIQRTEQRDSAMYRCASSLAGSGGNTGELFFGEGSRLTVL.

Only a few counts were recorded for this clonotype. In DNA, the CDR3 is TGCGCCAGCAGCGCTACACAGGGATCAACCGGGGAGCTGTTTTTT. It codes for CASSATQGSTGELFF. The chain uses TRBV5-1 and TRBJ2-2; weak D call: TRBD1 (6 bases). CDR3 length: 15 amino acids. CDR1 is SGHRS, CDR2 YFSETQ, per germline. With 4 bases removed from V and 5 bases from J, the gap between germline ends came to 15 bases. The full variable domain, with the rest looked up from reference TRBV5-1 and TRBJ2-2, is KAGVTQTPRYLIKTRGQQVTLSCSPISGHRSVSWYQQTPGQGLQFLFEYFSETQRNKGNFPGRFSGRQFSNSRSEMNVSTLELGDSALYLCASSATQGSTGELFFGEGSRLTVL.

This clonotype was observed at least ten times. The chain recombines TRBV7-2 with TRBJ2-5, with no clear D. CDR3 length: 13 residues. Trimming removed 0 bases at V and 7 bases at J, with 9 bases between. The germline V gene encodes CDR1 SGHTA and CDR2 FQGNSA. CDR3 sequence (DNA): TGTGCCAGCAGCTTAGCGAGCGAAGGGACCCAGTACTTC. It codes for CASSLASEGTQYF.

There are many counts of this clonotype. The chain's CDR3 is CSARRGQEYF. The CDR3 DNA reads TGCAGTGCTAGACGGGGACAGGAGTACTTC. The rearrangement uses TRBV20-1 and TRBJ2-7; TRBD1 agrees at 8 bases. CDR1 is DFQATT and CDR2 is SNEGSKA in the germline V gene (reference sequence). This CDR3 spans 10 amino acids. Trimming took 2 bases from V and 11 from J; bases not matched to a gene: 2.

J is TRBJ2-3 and V is TRBV18; the D is unclear. The CDR3 has 13 amino acids. Germline CDR1 reads KGHSH; CDR2 reads LQKENI. The ends were cut back, 2 bases at V and 5 bases at J, with 8 bases in the middle. The CDR3 nucleotides are TGTGCCAGCTCACCATCGTACGGAGATACGCAGTATTTT. Translated, it gives CASSPSYGDTQYF.